This T cell receptor beta chain was profiled in a study of beta chain features in type 1 diabetes. Study-level results: When Type 1 diabetes patients were examined, their TCRB CDR3s proved moderately but significantly shorter in all four CD4+ subsets.

Expressed TCRB transcripts were sequenced because the isolated RNA had all been reverse transcribed beforehand. Sequencing used immunoSEQ multiplex PCR; TCRdb keeps in-frame clones, though not all of them. Here the sample spans about 150,000 clones, approximately 13% being singletons. Turning to this clone: Its cognate antigen is unknown.

In germline, CDR1 is SQVTM, CDR2 ANQGSEA. This CDR3 is built from 12 residues. V was clipped by 7 bases and J by 4 bases; unmatched bases: 6. The sample comprised central memory CD4+ T cells from blood. The TCR comes from a man aged 18-30 years with type 1 diabetes. This chain connects TRBV29-1 to TRBJ1-2; 7 bases match TRBD1. The CDR3 is CSARTGRYGYTF. CDR3 coding DNA: TGCAGCGCCAGGACAGGTCGCTATGGCTACACCTTC.